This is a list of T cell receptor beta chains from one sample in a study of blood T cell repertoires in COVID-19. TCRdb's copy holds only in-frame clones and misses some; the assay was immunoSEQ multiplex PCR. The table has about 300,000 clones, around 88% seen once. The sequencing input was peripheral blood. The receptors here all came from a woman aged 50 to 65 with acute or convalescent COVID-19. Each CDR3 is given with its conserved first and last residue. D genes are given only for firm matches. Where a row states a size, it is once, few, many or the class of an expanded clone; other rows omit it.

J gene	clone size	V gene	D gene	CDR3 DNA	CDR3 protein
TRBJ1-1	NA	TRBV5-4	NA	TGTGCCAGCAGCCCACTTAACACTGAAGCTTTCTTT	CASSPLNTEAFF
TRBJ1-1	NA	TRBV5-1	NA	TGCGCCAGCAGCCCGGGGGGCACAGAGGCTGAAGCTTTCTTT	CASSPGGTEAEAFF
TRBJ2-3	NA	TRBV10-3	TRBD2	TGTGCCATCAGTGAGTCGGAGCGGGGGGGCCCAGATACGCAGTATTTT	CAISESERGGPDTQYF
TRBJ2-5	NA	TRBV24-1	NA	TGTGCCACCAGTGAGCAGGGCCAAGAGACCCAGTACTTC	CATSEQGQETQYF
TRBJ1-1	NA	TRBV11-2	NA	TGTGCCAGCAGCTTAGGCAGATCGGGACATTTCTTT	CASSLGRSGHFF
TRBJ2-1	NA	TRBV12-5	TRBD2	TGTGCTAGCGCCCTAGCGGGCGAGCAGTTCTTC	CASALAGEQFF
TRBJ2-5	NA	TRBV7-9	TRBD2	TGTGCCAGCAGCCCGGGACTAGCGGGAGAAGAGACCCAGTACTTC	CASSPGLAGEETQYF
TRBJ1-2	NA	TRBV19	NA	TGTGCCAGTAGTATGGGGAGGAACTATGGCTACACCTTC	CASSMGRNYGYTF
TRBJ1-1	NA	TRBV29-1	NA	TGCAGCGTTGACCGGGGTCTTGCAGTGAACACTGAAGCTTTCTTT	CSVDRGLAVNTEAFF
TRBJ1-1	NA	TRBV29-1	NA	TGCAGCGTTCTGAGGGTGAACACTGAAGCTTTCTTT	CSVLRVNTEAFF
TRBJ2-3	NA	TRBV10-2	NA	TGCGCCAGCTCGACTGGCTACACAGATACGCAGTATTTT	CASSTGYTDTQYF
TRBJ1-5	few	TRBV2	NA	TGTGCCAGCAGTTCTAGCGGGCCCAATCAGCCCCAGCATTTT	CASSSSGPNQPQHF
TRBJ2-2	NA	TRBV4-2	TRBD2	TGTGCCAGCAGCCCAGGCGGGGGTTCCGGGGAGCTGTTTTTT	CASSPGGGSGELFF
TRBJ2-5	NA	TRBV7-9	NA	TGTGCCAGCAGATCGGACAATACCGAGACCCAGTACTTC	CASRSDNTETQYF
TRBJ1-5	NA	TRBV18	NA	TGTGCCAGCTCTACAAGTCACGATCAGCCCCAGCATTTT	CASSTSHDQPQHF
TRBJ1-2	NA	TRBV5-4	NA	TGTGCCAGCAGCGGAACAGATTACTATGGCTACACCTTC	CASSGTDYYGYTF
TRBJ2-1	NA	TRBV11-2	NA	TGTGCCAGCAGCTCGATTTCGGGGAGAGCGTTCTTC	CASSSISGRAFF
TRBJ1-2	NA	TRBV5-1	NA	TGCGCCAGCAGCTTGGCAGGGTATGGCTACACCTTC	CASSLAGYGYTF
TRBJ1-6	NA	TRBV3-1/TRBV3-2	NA	TGTGCCAGCAGCCGGGCCAGGTATTCACCCCTCCACTTT	CASSRARYSPLHF
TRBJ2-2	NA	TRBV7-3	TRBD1	TGTGCCAGCAGCTTTGGGGGGACAGGGCAAGCCGGGGAGCTGTTTTTT	CASSFGGTGQAGELFF
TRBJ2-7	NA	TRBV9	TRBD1	TGTGCCAGCAGCTTCCGAGACAGGGCGGTAGAAGAGCAGTACTTC	CASSFRDRAVEEQYF
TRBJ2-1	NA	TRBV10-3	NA	TGTGCCATGTCCCTAGCGCGGTCTAGCGACGAGCAGTTCTTC	CAMSLARSSDEQFF
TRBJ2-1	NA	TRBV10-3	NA	TGTGCCATCAGCCTTAGCGACCCCGGGAATGAGCAGTTCTTC	CAISLSDPGNEQFF
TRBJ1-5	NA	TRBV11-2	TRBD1	TGTGCCAGCAGCCCAGGGGGAAGCAATCAGCCCCAGCATTTT	CASSPGGSNQPQHF
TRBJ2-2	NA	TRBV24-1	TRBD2	TGTGCCACCAGTGATTCTAGCGGGAGGGCCCACGGGGAGCTGTTTTTT	CATSDSSGRAHGELFF
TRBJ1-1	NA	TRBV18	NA	TGTGCCAGCTCATCTTCTAGGACAGTCATGAACACTGAAGCTTTCTTT	CASSSSRTVMNTEAFF
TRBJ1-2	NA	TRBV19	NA	TGTGCCAGTCACCATAGACAGGAGGCTGGCTACACCTTC	CASHHRQEAGYTF
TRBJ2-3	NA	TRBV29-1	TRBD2	TGCAGCGTGGAGCGGGGGGGCACAGATACGCAGTATTTT	CSVERGGTDTQYF
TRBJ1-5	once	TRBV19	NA	TGTGCCAGTAGTATGGGGAGGACTAGCAATCAGCCCCAGCATTTT	CASSMGRTSNQPQHF
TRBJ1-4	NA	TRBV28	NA	TGTGCCAGCAGTCCTCGACTTGAAAAACTGTTTTTT	CASSPRLEKLFF